This T cell receptor gamma chain was profiled in a study of intestinal T cells in coeliac disease. Study-wide results and caveats: Leave-one-out accuracy for TRG clustering was reportedly around 89%, training 94.4%.

Each case's genomic DNA was extracted from ten roughly 5.4-µm formalin-fixed paraffin-embedded scrolls. On this clone itself: Antigen: not known.

LymphoTrack primers amplified TRG sequences from 200 to 250 ng of biopsy DNA. TCRdb reanalysed the multiplex PCR reads via CATT. Of 700 or so gamma-chain clones listed, around 49% are singletons. J lost 13 bases, V lost 9 bases, and 21 bases had no gene match. Germline assignment: CDR1 VENAVY and CDR2 YDSYNSRV. The CDR3 spans 13 residues. This receptor was identified in a human donor with celiac disease. The sequencing input was a duodenal biopsy. V gene TRGV8 combines with J gene TRGJ1 or TRGJ2. The CDR3 region has the DNA TGTGCCACCGTATCGGTAGTTATCATAAGAAAACTCTTT. Its protein is CATVSVVIIRKLF.